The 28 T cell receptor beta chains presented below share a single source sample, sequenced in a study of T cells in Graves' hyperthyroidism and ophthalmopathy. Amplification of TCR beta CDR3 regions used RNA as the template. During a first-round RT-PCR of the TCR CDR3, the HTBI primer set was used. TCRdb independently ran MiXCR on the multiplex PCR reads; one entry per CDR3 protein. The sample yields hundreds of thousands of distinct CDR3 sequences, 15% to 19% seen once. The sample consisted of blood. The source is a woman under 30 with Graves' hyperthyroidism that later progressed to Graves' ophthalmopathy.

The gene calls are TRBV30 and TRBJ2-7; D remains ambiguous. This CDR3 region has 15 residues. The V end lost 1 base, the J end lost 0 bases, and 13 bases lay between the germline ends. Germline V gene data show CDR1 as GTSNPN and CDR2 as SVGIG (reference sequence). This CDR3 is CAWSASSRLSYEQYF. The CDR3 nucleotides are TGTGCCTGGAGTGCCTCCAGCAGACTCTCCTACGAGCAGTACTTC. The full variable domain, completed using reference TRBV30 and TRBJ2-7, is SQTIHQWPATLVQPVGSPLSLECTVEGTSNPNLYWYRQAAGRGLQLLFYSVGIGQISSEVPQNLSASRPQDRQFILSSKKLLLSDSGFYLCAWSASSRLSYEQYFGPGTRLTVT.

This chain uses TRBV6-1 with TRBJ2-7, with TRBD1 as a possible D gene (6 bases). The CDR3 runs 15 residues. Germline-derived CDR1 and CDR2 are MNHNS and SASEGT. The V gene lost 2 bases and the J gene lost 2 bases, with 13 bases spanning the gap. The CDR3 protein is CASSESQGRPYEQYF. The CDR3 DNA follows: TGTGCCAGCAGTGAATCACAGGGACGGCCCTACGAGCAGTACTTC.

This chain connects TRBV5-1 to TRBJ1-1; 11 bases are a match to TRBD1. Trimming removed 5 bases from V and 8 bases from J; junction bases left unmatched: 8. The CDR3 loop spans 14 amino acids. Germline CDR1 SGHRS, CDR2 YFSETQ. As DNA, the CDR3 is TGCGCCAGCAGTTGGGACAGGGGGGAACGGGAAGCTTTCTTT. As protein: CASSWDRGEREAFF.

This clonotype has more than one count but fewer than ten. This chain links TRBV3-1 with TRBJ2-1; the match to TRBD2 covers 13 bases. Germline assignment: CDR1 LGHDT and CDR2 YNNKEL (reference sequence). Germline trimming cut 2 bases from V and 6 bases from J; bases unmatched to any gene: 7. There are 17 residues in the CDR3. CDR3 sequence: CASSQPVLAGGPNEQFF. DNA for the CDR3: TGTGCCAGCAGCCAACCGGTACTAGCGGGAGGGCCCAATGAGCAGTTCTTC.

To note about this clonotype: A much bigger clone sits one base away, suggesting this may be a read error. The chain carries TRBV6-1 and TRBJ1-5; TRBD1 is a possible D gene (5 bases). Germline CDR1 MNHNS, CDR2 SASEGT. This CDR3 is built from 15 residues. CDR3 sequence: CASSEEGTVNLPQRF. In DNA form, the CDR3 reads TGTGCCAGCAGTGAAGAGGGGACCGTAAATTTACCCCAGCGTTTT.

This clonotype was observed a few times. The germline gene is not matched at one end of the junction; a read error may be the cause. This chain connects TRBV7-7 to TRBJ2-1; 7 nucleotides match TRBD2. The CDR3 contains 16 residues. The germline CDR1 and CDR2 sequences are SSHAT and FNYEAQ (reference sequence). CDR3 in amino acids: CASSFSSGNSYNEQFF. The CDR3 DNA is TGTGCTAGCAGCTTCTCTAGCGGCAACTCCTACAATGAGCAGTTCTTC.

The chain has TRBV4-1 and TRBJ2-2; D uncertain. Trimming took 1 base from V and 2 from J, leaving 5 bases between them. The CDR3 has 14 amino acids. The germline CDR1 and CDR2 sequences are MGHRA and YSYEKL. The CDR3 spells CASSQGLNTGELFF. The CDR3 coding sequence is TGCGCCAGCAGCCAAGGCCTTAACACCGGGGAGCTGTTTTTT.

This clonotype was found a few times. This CDR3 reads CASSVGWLAGREQFF. The CDR3 DNA reads as TGTGCCAGCAGCGTAGGCTGGCTAGCGGGACGGGAGCAGTTCTTC. V is TRBV9 and J is TRBJ2-1, with 9 nucleotides matching TRBD2. The CDR3 covers 15 residues. Germline V lookup: CDR1 SGDLS, CDR2 YYNGEE. Trimming at V came to 0 bases and at J to 10 bases, leaving 8 bases not matched to a gene.

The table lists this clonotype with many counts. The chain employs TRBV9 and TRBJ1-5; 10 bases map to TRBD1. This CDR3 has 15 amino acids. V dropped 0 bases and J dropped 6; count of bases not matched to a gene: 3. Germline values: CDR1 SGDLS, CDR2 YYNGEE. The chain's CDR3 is CASSVGDRGTQPQHF. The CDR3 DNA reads TGTGCCAGCAGCGTAGGGGACAGGGGTACTCAGCCCCAGCATTTT.

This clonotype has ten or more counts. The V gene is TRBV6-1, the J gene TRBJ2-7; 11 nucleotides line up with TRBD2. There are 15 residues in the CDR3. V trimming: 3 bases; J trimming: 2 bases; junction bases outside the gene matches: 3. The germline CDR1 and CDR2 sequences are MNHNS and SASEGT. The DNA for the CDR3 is TGTGCCAGCAGTGATTCGACTAGCGGGGCCTACGAGCAGTACTTC. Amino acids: CASSDSTSGAYEQYF.

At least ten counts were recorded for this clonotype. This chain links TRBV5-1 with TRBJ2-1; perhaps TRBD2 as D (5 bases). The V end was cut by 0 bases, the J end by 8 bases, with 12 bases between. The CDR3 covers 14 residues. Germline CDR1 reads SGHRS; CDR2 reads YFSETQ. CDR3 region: CASSLGEGSDEQFF. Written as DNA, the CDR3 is TGCGCCAGCAGCTTGGGTGAGGGTTCGGATGAGCAGTTCTTC. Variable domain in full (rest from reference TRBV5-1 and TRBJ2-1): KAGVTQTPRYLIKTRGQQVTLSCSPISGHRSVSWYQQTPGQGLQFLFEYFSETQRNKGNFPGRFSGRQFSNSRSEMNVSTLELGDSALYLCASSLGEGSDEQFFGPGTRLTVL.

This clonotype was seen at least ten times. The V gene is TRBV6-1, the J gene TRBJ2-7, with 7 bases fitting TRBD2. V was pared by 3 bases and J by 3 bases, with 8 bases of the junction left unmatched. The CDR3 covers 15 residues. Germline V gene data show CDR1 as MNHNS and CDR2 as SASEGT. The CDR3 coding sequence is TGTGCCAGCAGTGACCGGGGGGTCTCCTTCTACGAGCAGTACTTC. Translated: CASSDRGVSFYEQYF.

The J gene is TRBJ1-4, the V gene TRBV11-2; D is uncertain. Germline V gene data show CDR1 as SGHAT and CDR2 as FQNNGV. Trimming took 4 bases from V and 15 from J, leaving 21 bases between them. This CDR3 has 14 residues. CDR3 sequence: CASSSLEGGKIVFF. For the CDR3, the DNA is TGTGCCAGCAGCTCCTTGGAGGGAGGAAAAATAGTGTTTTTT.

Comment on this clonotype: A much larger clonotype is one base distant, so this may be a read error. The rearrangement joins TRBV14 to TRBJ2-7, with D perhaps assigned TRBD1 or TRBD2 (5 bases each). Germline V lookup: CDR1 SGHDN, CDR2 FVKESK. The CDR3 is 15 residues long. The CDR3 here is CASSDWDGGSYERYF. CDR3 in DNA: TGTGCCAGCAGCGATTGGGACGGAGGTTCCTACGAGCGGTACTTC.

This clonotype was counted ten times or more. The CDR3 sequence is CASSLIGPLPYEQYF. In DNA, the CDR3 is TGCGCCAGCAGCTTGATCGGGCCATTACCTTACGAGCAGTACTTC. The chain links TRBV5-1 to TRBJ2-7, with D unresolved. The CDR3 runs to 15 residues. Per the germline V gene, CDR1 is SGHRS and CDR2 is YFSETQ. V gave up 1 base and J gave up 4 bases, with 15 bases separating them.

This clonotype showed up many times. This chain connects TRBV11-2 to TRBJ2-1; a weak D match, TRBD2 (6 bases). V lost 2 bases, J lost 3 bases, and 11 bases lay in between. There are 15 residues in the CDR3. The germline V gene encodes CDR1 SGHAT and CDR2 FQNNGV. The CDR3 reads CASSLRGGFYNEQFF. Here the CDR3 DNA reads TGTGCCAGCAGCTTAAGAGGAGGGTTCTACAATGAGCAGTTCTTC.

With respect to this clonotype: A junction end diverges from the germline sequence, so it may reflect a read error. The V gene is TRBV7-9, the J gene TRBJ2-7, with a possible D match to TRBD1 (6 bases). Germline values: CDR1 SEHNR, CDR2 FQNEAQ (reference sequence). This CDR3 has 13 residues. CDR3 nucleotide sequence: TGTACCAGCAGCTTGGACAGCTCCTACGAGCAGTACTTC. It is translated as CTSSLDSSYEQYF. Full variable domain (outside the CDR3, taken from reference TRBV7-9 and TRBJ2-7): DTGVSQNPRHKITKRGQNVTFRCDPISEHNRLYWYRQTLGQGPEFLTYFQNEAQLEKSRLLSDRFSAERPKGSFSTLEIQRTEQGDSAMYLCTSSLDSSYEQYFGPGTRLTVT.

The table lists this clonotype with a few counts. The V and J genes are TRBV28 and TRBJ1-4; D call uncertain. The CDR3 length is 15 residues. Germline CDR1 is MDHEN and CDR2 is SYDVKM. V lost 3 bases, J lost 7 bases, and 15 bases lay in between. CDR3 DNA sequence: TGTGCCAGCAGTTTGGGTGGGGAGCGCGCTGAAAAACTGTTTTTT. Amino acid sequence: CASSLGGERAEKLFF.

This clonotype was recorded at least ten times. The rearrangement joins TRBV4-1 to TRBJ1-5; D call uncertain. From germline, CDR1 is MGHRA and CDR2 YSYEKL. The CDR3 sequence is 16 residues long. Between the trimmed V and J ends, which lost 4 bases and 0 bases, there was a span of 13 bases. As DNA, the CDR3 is TGCGCCAGCAGCCCTGGAGGCCAAAGTAGCAATCAGCCCCAGCATTTT. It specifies CASSPGGQSSNQPQHF.

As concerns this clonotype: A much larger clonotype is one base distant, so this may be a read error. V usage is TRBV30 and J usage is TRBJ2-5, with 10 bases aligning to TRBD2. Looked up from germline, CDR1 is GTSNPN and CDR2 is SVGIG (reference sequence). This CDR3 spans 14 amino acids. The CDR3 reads CAWSALAGEETRYF. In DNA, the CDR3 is TGTGCCTGGAGTGCGCTAGCGGGAGAAGAGACCCGGTACTTC.

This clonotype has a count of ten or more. CDR3 bases: TGCGCCAGCAACAAGAACCCGGGGACAGGAACCTACGAGCAGTACTTC. Translated: CASNKNPGTGTYEQYF. The chain links TRBV5-1 to TRBJ2-7, with 8 positions matching TRBD1. Germline values: CDR1 SGHRS, CDR2 YFSETQ. The CDR3 extends over 16 amino acids. With 6 bases clipped from V and 2 bases from J, the junction kept 13 bases outside the gene matches.

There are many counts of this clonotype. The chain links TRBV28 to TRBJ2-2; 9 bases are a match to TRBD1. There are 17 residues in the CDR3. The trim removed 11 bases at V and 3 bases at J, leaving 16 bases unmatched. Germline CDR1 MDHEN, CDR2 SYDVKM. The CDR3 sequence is CAALASGGTGYTGELFF. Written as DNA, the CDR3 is TGTGCCGCTTTGGCTAGTGGAGGGACAGGGTACACCGGGGAGCTGTTTTTT.

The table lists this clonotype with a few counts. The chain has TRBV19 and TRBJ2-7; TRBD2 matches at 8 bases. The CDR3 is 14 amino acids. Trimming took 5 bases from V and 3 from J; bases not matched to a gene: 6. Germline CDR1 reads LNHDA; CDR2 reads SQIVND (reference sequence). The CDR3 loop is CASSPGLDFYEQYF. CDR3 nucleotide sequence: TGTGCCAGTAGTCCGGGACTAGATTTCTACGAGCAGTACTTC.

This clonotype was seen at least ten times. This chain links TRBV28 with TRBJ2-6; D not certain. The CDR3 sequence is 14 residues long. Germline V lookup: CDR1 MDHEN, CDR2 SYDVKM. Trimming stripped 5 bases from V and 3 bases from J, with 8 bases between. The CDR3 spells CASSLSRGANVLTF. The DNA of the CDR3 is TGTGCCAGCAGTCTCTCTCGTGGGGCCAACGTCCTGACTTTC.

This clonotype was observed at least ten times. In DNA, the CDR3 is TGTGCCAGCAGTCCACGCGACAGGGCGACCTATGGCTACACCTTC. It yields the protein CASSPRDRATYGYTF. The chain combines TRBV27 with TRBJ1-2; 7 positions match TRBD1. The V segment lost 5 bases and the J segment 4 bases; nucleotides outside the gene matches: 10. Germline lookup yields CDR1 MNHEY and CDR2 SMNVEV (reference sequence). The CDR3 has 15 amino acids.

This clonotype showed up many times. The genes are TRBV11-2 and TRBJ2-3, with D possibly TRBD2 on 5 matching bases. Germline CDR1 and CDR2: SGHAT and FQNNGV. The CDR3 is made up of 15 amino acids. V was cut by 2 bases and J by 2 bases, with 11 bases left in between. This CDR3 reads CASSLKWENTDTQYF. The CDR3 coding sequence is TGTGCCAGCAGCTTAAAATGGGAGAACACAGATACGCAGTATTTT.

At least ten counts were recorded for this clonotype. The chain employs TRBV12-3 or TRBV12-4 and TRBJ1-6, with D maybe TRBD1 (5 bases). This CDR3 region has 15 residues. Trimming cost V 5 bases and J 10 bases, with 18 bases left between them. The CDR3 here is CASSQTGTLRSPLHF. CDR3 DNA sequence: TGTGCCAGCAGTCAGACCGGGACCCTTAGGTCACCCCTCCACTTT.

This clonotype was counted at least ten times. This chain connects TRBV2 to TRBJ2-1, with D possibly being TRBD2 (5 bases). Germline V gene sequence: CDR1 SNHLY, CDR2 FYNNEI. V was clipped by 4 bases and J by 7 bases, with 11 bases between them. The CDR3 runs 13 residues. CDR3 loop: CASSVEGLNEQFF. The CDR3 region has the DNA TGTGCCAGCAGTGTAGAGGGCTTAAATGAGCAGTTCTTC.